This paragraph reports one TCR beta chain. There are a few counts of this clone. This receptor's antigen is unknown. Per-base qualities were not stored, and no clone one base away is much larger. This record comes from a study of T cell responses to AZD1222 COVID-19 vaccine (dated by TCRdb to the early 2020s). For the wider study: A total of 233 trial participants underwent TCR sequencing, of whom around 200 received two doses of AZD1222 and some 25 received two doses of the MenACWY control vaccine. Trial participants were enrolled by age into 18-55, 56-69 and 70-plus year subgroups, with roughly 160, 29 and 62 TCR-sequenced participants respectively. Summary of the overall study and its limitations: Spike-specific TCR breadth and depth rose significantly after two AZD1222 doses compared with day 0 and with MenACWY recipients. Nearly half of unique spike-specific TCRs reportedly recognized epitopes outside regions mutated in the B.1.351 and B.1.1.7 variants. Conclusions about previously exposed vaccinees are limited, since just five or six AZD1222 recipients were seropositive for SARS-CoV-2 at baseline. The 56-69-year group was small, and its depth increase did not reach significance, likely because of low power. The vaccine-associated CD4 TCRs covered the entire spike protein, and the dominant responses fell in regions 160-218 and 743-854. Participants were mostly white British, with more females than males. The authors suggested clonal diversity may have been underestimated. Because no day 14 peak-response samples were available, the repertoires could be characterized only after the peak T cell response.

The CDR3 regions of human TCRbeta chains were analyzed by immunosequencing. In the paper's pipeline: Repertoire TCRs were checked for matches against a reference library of SARS-CoV-2-specific TCRs that had been generated using the MIRA antigen-specificity platform. Breadth was defined as the fraction of unique TCRs that were SARS-CoV-2-associated. Depth was defined as the fraction of total T cells that were SARS-CoV-2-associated. Using the MIRA data, every spike-specific TCR was mapped to the spike region that the TCR reacted to and assigned to either a CD4 or a CD8 class. Log10-transformed breadth and depth values were compared by one-way ANOVA with Sidak's multiple comparisons tests. TCRdb re-hosts the immuneACCESS table, in-frame sequences only. Its copies lack some clones; in the studies checked, an unresolved V gene accounts for under half of them, and the cause for the rest is not known. That table gives V, J and clone size, and the DNA gave D and trimming. The sample includes 100,000 to 150,000 clones, with approximately 85% observed a single time. The biggest ten clones account for around 4.4% of the sample.

The sample's time point label is to be understood as: about 28 days (+/-7) after the second vaccine dose. AZD1222 recipients with second doses at about 4 weeks or about 12 weeks were pooled, because spike-specific TCR depth and breadth did not differ between schedules. Vaccinee samples came from UK trials COV001 and COV002, including a single-blind randomized controlled phase 2/3 trial of AZD1222 (ChAdOx1 nCoV-19) in healthy adults. Trial participant PBMC samples were collected at day 0 and day 28 after the second dose for TCRbeta chain sequencing. The CDR3 runs 11 amino acids, cysteine and phenylalanine included. The kept DNA is CDR3 alone, 33 bases in frame from the first base. V loses 3 bases of germline sequence and J loses 3 bases, and the interval between the two ends is 2 bases. Via the germline V gene (reference sequence), CDR1 is SEHNR and CDR2 FQNEAQ.

The receptor was isolated from an adult who received the AZD1222 COVID-19 vaccine. The sample in question was peripheral blood, obtained 28 days after the second AZD1222 dose. The sequence links TRBV7-9 to TRBJ1-1; no D segment can be confidently identified. The DNA sequence reads TGTGCCAGCAGCTTCGACACTGAAGCTTTCTTT. It is translated as CASSFDTEAFF.